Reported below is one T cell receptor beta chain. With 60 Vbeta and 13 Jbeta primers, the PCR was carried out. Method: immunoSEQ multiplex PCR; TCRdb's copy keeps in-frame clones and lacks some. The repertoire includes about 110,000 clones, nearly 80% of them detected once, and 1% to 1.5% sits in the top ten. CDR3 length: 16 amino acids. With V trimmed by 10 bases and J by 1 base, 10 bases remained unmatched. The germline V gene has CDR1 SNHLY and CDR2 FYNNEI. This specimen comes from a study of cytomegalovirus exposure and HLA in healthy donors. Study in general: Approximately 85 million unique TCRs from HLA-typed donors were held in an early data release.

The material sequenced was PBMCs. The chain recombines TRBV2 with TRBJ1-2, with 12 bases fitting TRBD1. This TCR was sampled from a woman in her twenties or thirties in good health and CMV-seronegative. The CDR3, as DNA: TGTGCCACCTACCGGGACAGGGGGCCGGGTAACTATGGCTACACCTTC. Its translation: CATYRDRGPGNYGYTF.